Following are 30 T cell receptor beta chains from one sample sequenced in a study of blood T cell repertoires in COVID-19. Some clones are missing from TCRdb's copy, which holds only in-frame ones; the method was immunoSEQ multiplex PCR. The sample consists of 150,000 to 200,000 clones, 90% of them appearing once. The sample was peripheral blood. These receptors all stem from a man aged 55 to 70 with active or convalescent COVID-19.

The V gene is TRBV6-5, the J gene TRBJ1-4; possible D gene TRBD1, 6 bases. With 4 bases removed from V and 8 bases from J, the gap between germline ends came to 14 bases. Germline assignment: CDR1 MNHEY and CDR2 SVGAGI. The CDR3 has 14 amino acids. CDR3 bases: TGTGCCAGCAGTTTTGGGACACGCGGCGAAAAACTGTTTTTT. Protein product: CASSFGTRGEKLFF.

The chain recombines TRBV2 with TRBJ1-2; maybe TRBD1 (6 bases). V lost 3 bases to trimming and J lost 7 bases, with 12 bases between them. This CDR3 has 13 residues. The V gene's germline CDR1 is SNHLY and CDR2 FYNNEI. CDR3 nucleotide sequence: TGTGCCAGCAGTGAGGGGGGGCTTGGTGGCTACACCTTC. This sequence encodes CASSEGGLGGYTF.

CDR3 loop: CASSYSSGRDTEAFF. The CDR3 DNA is TGTGCCAGCAGCTACTCCAGTGGGCGCGACACTGAAGCTTTCTTT. This rearrangement joins TRBV7-2 to TRBJ1-1; D unresolved. The CDR3 runs 15 residues. Germline assignment: CDR1 SGHTA and CDR2 FQGNSA. V shed 4 bases and J shed 3 bases, with 15 bases lying between them.

The V gene is TRBV5-4, the J gene TRBJ2-6; D is perhaps TRBD2 (6 bases). Germline V gene lookup returns CDR1 SGHNT and CDR2 YYREEE (reference sequence). V lost 1 base to trimming and J lost 4 bases, with 12 bases between them. This CDR3 is 16 amino acids long. This CDR3 is CASSLSGLAGANVLTF. The CDR3 nucleotides are TGTGCCAGCAGCTTGAGCGGGCTCGCCGGGGCCAACGTCCTGACTTTC.

The gene calls are TRBV27 and TRBJ2-7; perhaps TRBD2 as D (5 bases). This CDR3 is 13 amino acids long. The germline V and J ends were trimmed by 4 bases and 4 bases, with 11 bases remaining between them. CDR1 and CDR2 from the germline V gene are MNHEY and SMNVEV (reference sequence). The CDR3 coding sequence is TGTGCCAGCAGTTCCTCGGACTCATACGAGCAGTACTTC. Its translation is CASSSSDSYEQYF.

J is TRBJ2-2 and V is TRBV2, with D tentatively TRBD2 (6 bases). The V end was cut by 6 bases, the J end by 8 bases, with 10 bases between. This CDR3 has 12 residues. Germline assignment: CDR1 SNHLY and CDR2 FYNNEI. Here the CDR3 DNA reads TGTGCCAGCAGGCGCGGGGTGGGGGAGCTGTTTTTT. This gives the protein CASRRGVGELFF.

The chain recombines TRBV2 with TRBJ2-5; D is possibly TRBD2 (6 bases). Trimming pared 9 bases from V and 5 bases from J, leaving 19 bases between. Germline V gene sequence: CDR1 SNHLY, CDR2 FYNNEI. There are 14 residues in the CDR3. DNA for the CDR3: TGTGCCAGTACCGGGACTCCAAAGAGGGAGACCCAGTACTTC. This sequence encodes CASTGTPKRETQYF.

The chain combines TRBV6-5 with TRBJ1-6; 8 bases line up with TRBD1. The CDR3 consists of 14 residues. Germline V CDR1 and CDR2: MNHEY, SVGAGI. Germline trimming cut 8 bases from V and 10 bases from J; bases unmatched to any gene: 10. The CDR3 nucleotides are TGTGCCAGCGGACGACAGGGGATGTACTCACCCCTCCACTTT. Translating it yields CASGRQGMYSPLHF.

The rearrangement joins TRBV27 to TRBJ1-1; possibly TRBD1 for D (6 bases). Between the trimmed V and J ends, which lost 2 bases and 0 bases, there was a span of 25 bases. Germline values: CDR1 MNHEY, CDR2 SMNVEV (reference sequence). The CDR3 is made up of 20 amino acids. The CDR3 here is CASSLDAYSSGRGLNTEAFF. The CDR3 bases are TGTGCCAGCAGTTTAGACGCCTACTCCTCGGGAAGGGGGTTGAACACTGAAGCTTTCTTT.

The sample holds one count of this clone. The V gene is TRBV12-3 or TRBV12-4, the J gene TRBJ2-7, with D possibly TRBD2 on 5 matching bases. Trimming cost V 6 bases and J 7 bases, with 16 bases left between them. This CDR3 has 13 amino acids. CDR3 nucleotide sequence: TGTGCCAGCAGCCGGGGAGAGACTTCGGAGCAGTACTTC. This gives the protein CASSRGETSEQYF.

The chain has TRBV19 and TRBJ1-1; D may be TRBD1 (5 bases). V was clipped by 5 bases and J by 5 bases, with 24 bases between them. Germline V gives CDR1 LNHDA, CDR2 SQIVND (reference sequence). This CDR3 comprises 17 residues. CDR3 sequence (DNA): TGTGCCAGTAGTCCTTTCTGGCTTGGCAGGGAGGGGACTGAAGCTTTCTTT. As protein: CASSPFWLGREGTEAFF.

The chain combines TRBV10-3 with TRBJ1-1, with D perhaps matching TRBD1 (6 bases). The germline V gene has CDR1 ENHRY and CDR2 SYGVKD. Trimming pared 2 bases from V and 6 bases from J, leaving 10 bases between. The CDR3 is made up of 13 amino acids. The CDR3 sequence: CAISEGQGSEAFF. In DNA, the CDR3 is TGTGCCATCAGTGAGGGCCAGGGGTCTGAAGCTTTCTTT.

This chain joins TRBV27 and TRBJ2-1, with 9 bases matching TRBD1. This CDR3 has 17 residues. J gave up 2 bases and V 5 bases, and 10 bases lay outside the gene matches. Germline assignment: CDR1 MNHEY and CDR2 SMNVEV (reference sequence). The CDR3, as DNA: TGTGCCAGCAGTATAAGACAGGGGGGAGCTCCCTACAATGAGCAGTTCTTC. It translates to CASSIRQGGAPYNEQFF.

The chain employs TRBV3-1 (or the pseudogene TRBV3-2) and TRBJ1-2, with TRBD1 matching over 9 bases. V gave up 1 base and J gave up 2 bases; unmatched junction bases: 5. The CDR3 runs to 16 residues. Germline V CDR1 and CDR2: LGHDT, YNNKEL (reference sequence). The CDR3 here is CASSQVGTGKNYGYTF. The CDR3 DNA reads TGTGCCAGCAGCCAAGTCGGGACAGGGAAAAACTATGGCTACACCTTC.

The CDR3 coding sequence is TGTGCCAGCAGCCAGAATACAGGGGGCTATGGCTACACCTTC. Its translation is CASSQNTGGYGYTF. The chain carries TRBV4-2 and TRBJ1-2, with 8 bases that match TRBD1. Germline V gene lookup returns CDR1 LGHNA and CDR2 YNFKEQ. This CDR3 region has 14 residues. J lost 4 bases, V lost 3 bases, and 4 bases had no gene match.

The CDR3 DNA is TGTGCCAGTAGCCCCAGGGGCAATCAGCCCCAGCATTTT. It yields the protein CASSPRGNQPQHF. The chain couples TRBV19 to TRBJ1-5, with D perhaps TRBD1 (5 bases). Germline CDR1 reads LNHDA; CDR2 reads SQIVND (reference sequence). This CDR3 contains 13 residues. V shed 6 bases and J shed 2 bases, with 8 bases lying between them.

A word on this clone: This sample includes further DNA sequences coding for the same CDR3. This chain uses TRBV5-1 with TRBJ1-4, with unresolved D. From germline, CDR1 is SGHRS and CDR2 YFSETQ. The germline V and J ends were trimmed by 1 base and 7 bases, with 5 bases remaining between them. This CDR3 region has 12 residues. The CDR3 DNA follows: TGCGCCAGCAGCTTGACGGGTGAAAAACTGTTTTTT. Its translation is CASSLTGEKLFF.

This chain connects TRBV2 to TRBJ1-1; TRBD1 agrees at 7 bases. This CDR3 has 14 residues. Unmatched junction bases numbered 6, after V lost 3 bases and J lost 5 bases. CDR1 SNHLY and CDR2 FYNNEI come from the germline V gene. The CDR3, as DNA: TGTGCCAGCAGTGAGCGGACAGGTAGGACTGAAGCTTTCTTT. Translating gives CASSERTGRTEAFF.

V and J are TRBV29-1 and TRBJ1-1; 7 bases are a match to TRBD1. The ends lost 6 bases at V and 8 bases at J; junction bases unmatched: 9. The CDR3 loop spans 12 amino acids. Germline-derived CDR1 and CDR2 are SQVTM and ANQGSEA. CDR3 in amino acids: CSVREGQLEAFF. CDR3 DNA: TGCAGCGTCCGCGAGGGACAGCTGGAAGCTTTCTTT.

The rearrangement links TRBV27 to TRBJ2-3, with 10 nucleotides matching TRBD1. The germline CDR1 and CDR2 sequences are MNHEY and SMNVEV (reference sequence). The length of the CDR3 is 16 residues. V lost 1 base to trimming and J lost 7 bases; unmatched junction nucleotides: 8. DNA for the CDR3: TGTGCCAGCAGTTTATACCAAGGGACAGGGGTGAATACGCAGTATTTT. Translated: CASSLYQGTGVNTQYF.

The rearrangement uses TRBV3-1 (or the pseudogene TRBV3-2) and TRBJ1-5; TRBD1 matches 8 bases. The length of the CDR3 is 13 residues. Per the germline V gene, CDR1 is LGHDT and CDR2 is YNNKEL (reference sequence). Losses at the gene ends were 7 bases for V and 3 bases for J; bases not matched to a gene: 2. CDR3 protein: CASTGGTNQPQHF. The CDR3, as DNA: TGTGCCAGCACAGGGGGCACCAATCAGCCCCAGCATTTT.

The V call is TRBV27, the J call TRBJ2-3, with TRBD2 identical over 11 bases. This CDR3 is 15 amino acids long. The V and J ends lost 5 bases and 6 bases, in that order; junction bases with no gene match: 7. Germline V CDR1 and CDR2: MNHEY, SMNVEV (reference sequence). DNA for the CDR3: TGTGCCAGCAGTCTTAGCGGGAGGGCCATGGATACGCAGTATTTT. It yields the protein CASSLSGRAMDTQYF.

J is TRBJ2-3 and V is TRBV9; TRBD1 matches at 7 bases. The length of the CDR3 is 15 residues. Germline CDR1 is SGDLS and CDR2 is YYNGEE. The V and J ends lost 4 bases and 2 bases, in that order; junction bases with no gene match: 7. CDR3 sequence reads: CASSPRTGSTDTQYF. The CDR3 region has the DNA TGTGCCAGCAGCCCGCGGACAGGCTCCACAGATACGCAGTATTTT.

This chain links TRBV10-1 with TRBJ2-2; the match to TRBD1 covers 9 bases. V lost 6 bases, J lost 5 bases, and 4 bases stayed unmatched. The length of the CDR3 is 14 residues. Germline V gene lookup returns CDR1 WNHNN and CDR2 SYGVQD (reference sequence). In DNA form, the CDR3 reads TGCGCCAGCAGGGACAGGGGAGGAACCGGGGAGCTGTTTTTT. Translating it yields CASRDRGGTGELFF.

This chain uses TRBV9 with TRBJ2-2; D gene unclear. In germline, CDR1 is SGDLS, CDR2 YYNGEE. V gave up 3 bases and J gave up 1 base, with 4 bases separating them. This CDR3 has 13 amino acids. The CDR3 loop reads CASSAGNTGELFF. The DNA for the CDR3 is TGTGCCAGCAGCGCCGGGAACACCGGGGAGCTGTTTTTT.

The rearrangement links TRBV7-9 to TRBJ1-5; maybe TRBD1 (6 bases). V was shortened by 2 bases and J by 3 bases, with 8 bases between the two germline ends. There are 14 residues in the CDR3. CDR1 is SEHNR, CDR2 FQNEAQ, per germline (reference sequence). The CDR3 bases are TGTGCCAGCAGCTTATCAGGGGACAATCAGCCCCAGCATTTT. Protein: CASSLSGDNQPQHF.

The chain is built from TRBV23-1 and TRBJ1-2; D perhaps matches TRBD1 (6 bases). TRBV23-1 counts as an open reading frame of uncertain function. The CDR3 runs to 16 residues. Trimming took off 0 bases at V and 8 bases at J, with 19 bases between the two ends. CDR3 sequence reads: CASSQSVWGLCRGYTF. In nucleotides, the CDR3 is TGCGCCAGCAGTCAATCTGTGTGGGGGCTGTGTCGCGGCTACACCTTC.

The J gene is TRBJ2-3, the V gene TRBV19, with D perhaps TRBD1 (5 bases). Germline-derived CDR1 and CDR2 are LNHDA and SQIVND (reference sequence). The CDR3 has 14 residues. Trimming took 5 bases from V and 0 from J, leaving 9 bases between them. The CDR3 here is CASSGHSSTDTQYF. The CDR3 nucleotides are TGTGCCAGTAGTGGACACTCTAGCACAGATACGCAGTATTTT.

This chain links TRBV29-1 with TRBJ1-1, with TRBD1 matching over 9 bases. Germline assignment: CDR1 SQVTM and CDR2 ANQGSEA. Trimming removed 7 bases from V and 2 bases from J; junction bases left unmatched: 11. The length of the CDR3 is 15 residues. CDR3 amino acids: CSADTDRGVNTEAFF. The DNA for the CDR3 is TGCAGCGCCGACACGGACAGGGGAGTTAACACTGAAGCTTTCTTT.

This chain's CDR3 is CASSASQGRQETQYF. CDR3 in DNA: TGTGCCAGTAGTGCCTCACAGGGGAGGCAAGAGACCCAGTACTTC. The rearrangement joins TRBV19 to TRBJ2-5; weak D call: TRBD1 (7 bases). Trimming left V 5 bases short and J 2 bases short, with 15 bases between. This CDR3 region has 15 residues. The V gene's germline CDR1 is LNHDA and CDR2 SQIVND (reference sequence).